The 30 T cell receptor beta chains in this list originate from one sample, sequenced in a study of blood T cell repertoires in COVID-19. The protocol was immunoSEQ multiplex PCR, while the TCRdb copy is restricted to in-frame clones and leaves out a portion. The sample holds about 90,000 clones, roughly 72% seen once. The specimen was peripheral blood. All receptors come from a man between 65 and 85 years old with acute or convalescent COVID-19.

V gene TRBV6-5 combines with J gene TRBJ1-6; the match to TRBD1 covers 7 bases. The V and J ends lost 6 bases and 6 bases, in that order; junction bases with no gene match: 5. The CDR3 has 14 residues. Germline V lookup: CDR1 MNHEY, CDR2 SVGAGI. CDR3 amino acids: CASSRTGVNSPLHF. CDR3 nucleotide sequence: TGTGCCAGCAGCCGGACAGGAGTTAATTCACCCCTCCACTTT.

This clone ranks as medium-sized. This chain joins TRBV14 and TRBJ2-7; 11 bases are a match to TRBD2. Trimming cost V 0 bases and J 2 bases; bases outside gene matches: 9. The CDR3 spans 18 residues. Germline CDR1 reads SGHDN; CDR2 reads FVKESK. The CDR3 protein is CASSQDVLAGGLTYEQYF. The CDR3 DNA is TGTGCCAGCAGCCAAGATGTCCTAGCGGGAGGACTTACCTACGAGCAGTACTTC.

This chain links TRBV10-2 with TRBJ2-1; 12 bases match TRBD1. The V gene's germline CDR1 is WSHSY and CDR2 SAAADI. V was pared by 3 bases and J by 8 bases, with 8 bases of the junction left unmatched. This CDR3 comprises 16 residues. The chain's CDR3 is CASSDLRDRGHDEQFF. CDR3 coding DNA: TGCGCCAGCAGTGACCTGCGGGACAGGGGGCACGATGAGCAGTTCTTC.

This clone was counted many times. The chain is built from TRBV10-3 and TRBJ1-6, with TRBD1 as a possible D gene (6 bases). CDR3 length: 14 amino acids. V was clipped by 3 bases and J by 5 bases, with 8 bases between them. CDR1 and CDR2 from the germline V gene are ENHRY and SYGVKD. The CDR3 bases are TGTGCCATCAGTGAACAGGGAAATAATTCACCCCTCCACTTT. It yields the protein CAISEQGNNSPLHF.

The rearrangement links TRBV2 to TRBJ2-1, with 16 bases aligning to TRBD2. The germline V gene encodes CDR1 SNHLY and CDR2 FYNNEI. Trimming took 7 bases from V and 8 from J; bases not matched to a gene: 11. There are 17 residues in the CDR3. The CDR3 is CASNYGTSGRAFDEQFF. CDR3 coding DNA: TGTGCCAGCAATTACGGGACTAGCGGGAGGGCCTTTGATGAGCAGTTCTTC.

This clone has just a few counts. CDR3 sequence: CASSLAPGQGSHNEQFF. The CDR3 DNA reads as TGTGCCAGCAGCTTAGCCCCGGGACAGGGGTCACACAATGAGCAGTTCTTC. The chain recombines TRBV13 with TRBJ2-1; 10 bases match TRBD1. The germline gives CDR1 PRHDT, CDR2 FYEKMQ (reference sequence). The CDR3 totals 17 residues. Losses at the gene ends were 1 base for V and 5 bases for J; bases not matched to a gene: 8.

This chain uses TRBV2 with TRBJ2-3; D uncertain. CDR1 and CDR2 (germline): SNHLY, FYNNEI. V lost 3 bases and J 0 bases, leaving 7 bases between the germline ends. The CDR3 has 14 residues. As DNA, the CDR3 is TGTGCCAGCAGTGACTCAACTAGCACAGATACGCAGTATTTT. This encodes CASSDSTSTDTQYF. Full variable domain (rest looked up from reference TRBV2 and TRBJ2-3): EPEVTQTPSHQVTQMGQEVILRCVPISNHLYFYWYRQILGQKVEFLVSFYNNEISEKSEIFDDQFSVERPDGSNFTLKIRSTKLEDSAMYFCASSDSTSTDTQYFGPGTRLTVL.

This sequence joins TRBV7-3 and TRBJ1-6; 7 bases map to TRBD1. This CDR3 region has 14 residues. V gave up 3 bases and J gave up 6 bases; unmatched junction bases: 2. Germline CDR1 and CDR2: SGHTA and FQGTGA. For the CDR3, the DNA is TGTGCCAGCAGCTTGAACAGGGGTAATTCACCCCTCCACTTT. Amino acids: CASSLNRGNSPLHF.

CDR3 loop: CAGRQGVYEQYV. The CDR3, as DNA: TGTGCCGGAAGACAGGGGGTCTACGAGCAGTACGTC. This chain connects TRBV2 to TRBJ2-7; TRBD1 matches 9 bases. Germline values: CDR1 SNHLY, CDR2 FYNNEI. The CDR3 is 12 amino acids. With 11 bases clipped from V and 3 bases from J, the junction kept 5 bases outside the gene matches.

This clone appeared once. The chain carries TRBV6-5 and TRBJ1-2; TRBD1 might be the D (6 bases). This CDR3 region has 13 residues. CDR1 and CDR2 (germline): MNHEY, SVGAGI. Trimming shortened V by 6 bases and J by 5 bases, and 13 bases separated the two germline ends. The CDR3 protein is CASRTGNDYGYTF. In nucleotides, the CDR3 is TGTGCCAGCAGAACAGGGAATGATTATGGCTACACCTTC.

This clone has a count of ten or more. The chain recombines TRBV3-1 (or the pseudogene TRBV3-2) with TRBJ2-2, with 7 positions matching TRBD1. Germline-derived CDR1 and CDR2 are LGHDT and YNNKEL (reference sequence). Trimming took 6 bases from V and 3 from J; bases not matched to a gene: 10. CDR3 length: 16 residues. The CDR3 reads CASSQLGTVDTGELFF. CDR3 in DNA: TGTGCCAGCAGTCAACTCGGGACAGTAGACACCGGGGAGCTGTTTTTT.

The gene calls are TRBV6-6 and TRBJ1-1; TRBD1 aligns across 7 bases. Germline CDR1 reads MNHNY; CDR2 reads SVGAGI (reference sequence). Trimming removed 7 bases from V and 6 bases from J; junction bases left unmatched: 5. The CDR3 extends over 12 amino acids. CDR3 protein: CASTTTGAEAFF. In DNA form, the CDR3 reads TGTGCCAGCACCACCACAGGGGCTGAAGCTTTCTTT.

This chain links TRBV10-2 with TRBJ2-1; 14 nucleotides agree with TRBD2. Germline V gene lookup returns CDR1 WSHSY and CDR2 SAAADI. J lost 5 bases, V lost 4 bases, and 7 bases had no gene match. This CDR3 comprises 17 residues. DNA for the CDR3: TGCGCCAGCAGTGGACCGACTAGCGGGAGGGTCCACAATGAGCAGTTCTTC. This encodes CASSGPTSGRVHNEQFF.

As to this clone: A read error may produce the germline difference seen at one junction end. The J gene is TRBJ1-2, the V gene TRBV3-1 (or the pseudogene TRBV3-2), with a tentative D call TRBD1 (6 bases). From germline, CDR1 is LGHDT and CDR2 YNNKEL (reference sequence). The CDR3 is 15 amino acids. The CDR3 sequence: CASTQGNTGRDGYTF. CDR3 in DNA: TGTGCCAGCACCCAAGGGAACACAGGGCGAGATGGCTACACCTTC.

The sample holds one count of this clone. J is TRBJ1-1 and V is TRBV11-2, with 8 bases identical to TRBD1. After removal of 3 bases from V and 1 base from J, the junction contained 1 base not matched to a gene. The V gene's germline CDR1 is SGHAT and CDR2 FQNNGV. This CDR3 spans 14 amino acids. The CDR3 sequence: CASSLGQANTEAFF. The DNA for the CDR3 is TGTGCCAGCAGCTTGGGACAGGCGAACACTGAAGCTTTCTTT.

The rearrangement joins TRBV9 to TRBJ2-5, with TRBD2 as a possible D gene (6 bases). The CDR3 spans 14 residues. V gave up 3 bases and J gave up 1 base, with 10 bases separating them. The V gene's germline CDR1 is SGDLS and CDR2 YYNGEE. The CDR3 DNA follows: TGTGCCAGCAGCGCTCCGGGGGTCCAAGAGACCCAGTACTTC. Amino acid sequence: CASSAPGVQETQYF.

V and J are TRBV6-5 and TRBJ2-7, with D perhaps TRBD1 (6 bases). CDR3 length: 15 amino acids. The germline gives CDR1 MNHEY, CDR2 SVGAGI. Trimming cost V 0 bases and J 4 bases, with 13 bases left between them. The CDR3 is CASSYSLGRGYEQYF. The DNA for the CDR3 is TGTGCCAGCAGTTACTCGTTGGGCAGGGGTTACGAGCAGTACTTC.

J is TRBJ2-3 and V is TRBV15; 9 bases agree with TRBD2. Germline assignment: CDR1 LNHNV and CDR2 YYDKDF (reference sequence). Trimming cost V 0 bases and J 5 bases; bases outside gene matches: 12. This CDR3 spans 18 amino acids. The CDR3 DNA is TGTGCCACCAGCAGAGATAGGGCTAGCGGGGATCGTTTAGATACGCAGTATTTT. Its translation is CATSRDRASGDRLDTQYF. The full variable domain, completed using reference TRBV15 and TRBJ2-3, is DAMVIQNPRYQVTQFGKPVTLSCSQTLNHNVMYWYQQKSSQAPKLLFHYYDKDFNNEADTPDNFQSRRPNTSFCFLDIRSPGLGDTAMYLCATSRDRASGDRLDTQYFGPGTRLTVL.

The gene calls are TRBV30 and TRBJ2-3, with 11 bases matching TRBD2. V was pared by 1 base and J by 3 bases, with 3 bases of the junction left unmatched. The V gene's germline CDR1 is GTSNPN and CDR2 SVGIG (reference sequence). The CDR3 is 15 residues long. The CDR3 region has the DNA TGTGCCTGGAGTGATAGCGGGGGGGCTACAGATACGCAGTATTTT. This codes for CAWSDSGGATDTQYF.

This sequence joins TRBV7-2 and TRBJ1-6; D possibly corresponds to TRBD1 (5 bases). V was cut by 3 bases and J by 5 bases, with 14 bases left in between. The CDR3 loop spans 16 amino acids. Germline V gives CDR1 SGHTA, CDR2 FQGNSA. Here the CDR3 reads CASSFLTAIHNSPLHF. In nucleotides, the CDR3 is TGTGCCAGCAGCTTTTTGACAGCTATTCATAATTCACCCCTCCACTTT.

J is TRBJ2-7 and V is TRBV19; D perhaps matches TRBD1 (6 bases). This CDR3 spans 14 amino acids. Germline values: CDR1 LNHDA, CDR2 SQIVND (reference sequence). Trimming left V 3 bases short and J 2 bases short, with 11 bases between. The CDR3 region has the DNA TGTGCCAGTAGTATGACAGGAATCCCCTACGAGCAGTACTTC. Translated, it gives CASSMTGIPYEQYF.

The chain combines TRBV30 with TRBJ1-1; 7 positions agree with TRBD1. This CDR3 is 14 amino acids long. J gave up 3 bases and V 7 bases, and 11 bases lay outside the gene matches. In germline, CDR1 is GTSNPN, CDR2 SVGIG (reference sequence). CDR3 nucleotides: TGTGCCTCTATGAGGGGGCGGGGGGACACTGAAGCTTTCTTT. It is translated as CASMRGRGDTEAFF.

CDR3 loop: CASSDQIQYSNQPQHF. The CDR3, as DNA: TGTGCCAGCAGTGACCAAATACAATATAGCAATCAGCCCCAGCATTTT. The chain is built from TRBV6-1 and TRBJ1-5; D remains ambiguous. Trimming cost V 3 bases and J 0 bases, with 12 bases left between them. Germline CDR1 and CDR2: MNHNS and SASEGT. The CDR3 totals 16 residues.

This clone was seen only a few times. This rearrangement joins TRBV24-1 to TRBJ2-3; TRBD1 agrees at 12 bases. Germline trimming cut 1 base from V and 6 bases from J; bases unmatched to any gene: 4. This CDR3 is built from 16 residues. Germline lookup yields CDR1 KGHDR and CDR2 SFDVKD. CDR3 DNA sequence: TGTGCCACCAGTGATTTCGGGACAGGGGGCAGGGATACGCAGTATTTT. Residues: CATSDFGTGGRDTQYF.

CDR3: CASSLQVGDTQYF. The CDR3 DNA reads as TGTGCCAGCAGCTTGCAGGTAGGAGATACGCAGTATTTT. The chain has TRBV5-6 and TRBJ2-3; D gene unclear. The germline gives CDR1 SGHDT, CDR2 YYEEEE. CDR3 length equals 13 residues. V shed 1 base and J shed 5 bases, with 8 bases lying between them. The full variable domain, completed using reference TRBV5-6 and TRBJ2-3, is DAGVTQSPTHLIKTRGQQVTLRCSPKSGHDTVSWYQQALGQGPQFIFQYYEEEERQRGNFPDRFSGHQFPNYSSELNVNALLLGDSALYLCASSLQVGDTQYFGPGTRLTVL.

The rearrangement joins TRBV2 to TRBJ1-5; 12 bases are shared with TRBD1. Unmatched junction bases numbered 8, after V lost 6 bases and J lost 8 bases. The CDR3 spans 15 residues. CDR1 and CDR2 from the germline V gene are SNHLY and FYNNEI. The CDR3 reads CASSGTGGSGEPQHF. CDR3 bases: TGTGCCAGCAGCGGGACAGGGGGCTCCGGAGAGCCCCAGCATTTT.

V usage is TRBV29-1 and J usage is TRBJ1-3, with D hard to call. V lost 7 bases and J lost 6, with 16 bases in between. The CDR3 has 13 amino acids. From germline, CDR1 is SQVTM and CDR2 ANQGSEA. The CDR3 loop reads CSAISQNENTIYF. DNA for the CDR3: TGCAGCGCTATCAGTCAAAACGAAAACACCATATATTTT.

This clone was recorded a few times. The gene calls are TRBV5-1 and TRBJ2-1; 7 bases line up with TRBD1. With V trimmed by 4 bases and J by 1 base, 5 bases remained unmatched. CDR3 size: 15 residues. Germline V CDR1 and CDR2: SGHRS, YFSETQ. The CDR3 protein is CASSLGQVSYNEQFF. The CDR3, as DNA: TGCGCCAGCAGCCTTGGACAGGTTTCCTACAATGAGCAGTTCTTC.

For the CDR3, the DNA is TGTGCCAGCAGCTCCCAGGAAGATCAGCCCCAGCATTTT. Its translation is CASSSQEDQPQHF. The rearrangement uses TRBV9 and TRBJ1-5; D gene uncertain. The germline V gene encodes CDR1 SGDLS and CDR2 YYNGEE. V was shortened by 4 bases and J by 5 bases, with 10 bases between the two germline ends. CDR3 size: 13 residues.

V and J are TRBV28 and TRBJ1-5, with D perhaps matching TRBD1 (6 bases). CDR3 length equals 14 residues. V lost 11 bases and J lost 3, with 17 bases in between. From germline, CDR1 is MDHEN and CDR2 SYDVKM. Here the CDR3 reads CASSDRTDNQPQHF. The CDR3 DNA is TGTGCCTCATCAGACCGGACAGACAATCAGCCCCAGCATTTT.